This is a list of T cell receptor beta chains from one sample in a study of blood T cell repertoires in COVID-19. Profiled with immunoSEQ multiplex PCR; TCRdb holds only in-frame clones, not every one. The sample yields almost 100,000 clones, about 89% seen once. Input material: peripheral blood. The receptors shown here come from a man between 45 and 60 years old with acute or convalescent COVID-19. CDR3s include the opening cysteine and the closing phenylalanine or tryptophan. A D gene is named only where the DNA matches it firmly. Size tells how often a clone was seen (once, few, many) or the class of an expanded clone, and some rows leave it out.

d_call j_call cdr3_length clone_size v_call cdr3_aa cdr3_nt
NA TRBJ2-1 14 NA TRBV7-2 CASSLRSGVSEQFF TGTGCCAGCAGCTTAAGGTCGGGGGTAAGCGAGCAGTTCTTC
NA TRBJ1-2 13 NA TRBV27 CASSPRWRSGYTF TGTGCCAGCAGTCCCCGGTGGAGGAGTGGCTACACCTTC
NA TRBJ1-1 19 NA TRBV4-2 CASSQNTNRARVWDTEAFF TGTGCCAGCAGCCAGAATACTAACAGGGCCCGGGTCTGGGACACTGAAGCTTTCTTT
TRBD2 TRBJ2-7 14 once TRBV3-1/TRBV3-2 CASSPGTTSSEQYF TGTGCCAGCAGCCCCGGGACTACCTCCTCCGAGCAGTACTTC
TRBD2 TRBJ2-1 15 NA TRBV10-3 CAISSGLALSNEQFF TGTGCCATCAGTTCGGGACTAGCCCTGAGCAATGAGCAGTTCTTC
NA TRBJ1-6 22 NA TRBV21-1 CASSNSPTPWAGGGSYNSPLHF TGTGCCAGCAGCAACTCCCCCACGCCTTGGGCAGGGGGCGGCTCCTATAATTCACCCCTCCACTTT
NA TRBJ1-5 14 NA TRBV20-1 CSASIQPAGQPQHF TGCAGTGCTAGTATTCAACCAGCGGGGCAGCCCCAGCATTTT
NA TRBJ2-1 16 NA TRBV5-4 CASSSAVGGNYNEQFF TGTGCCAGCAGCTCCGCAGTGGGGGGAAACTACAATGAGCAGTTCTTC
NA TRBJ1-1 13 NA TRBV12-5 CASGLGGNTEAFF TGTGCTAGTGGTTTGGGAGGGAACACTGAAGCTTTCTTT
NA TRBJ2-2 15 NA TRBV18 CASSPLGGNTGELFF TGTGCCAGCTCACCACTGGGAGGGAACACCGGGGAGCTGTTTTTT
TRBD1 TRBJ2-1 16 NA TRBV19 CASSPIPGQGRNEQFF TGTGCCAGTAGTCCAATACCGGGACAGGGGAGAAATGAGCAGTTCTTC
NA TRBJ2-5 15 NA TRBV5-8 CASSLMLGSQETQYF TGTGCCAGCAGCTTGATGCTAGGGAGTCAAGAGACCCAGTACTTC
NA TRBJ1-1 16 NA TRBV18 CASSPRETGRGTEAFF TGTGCCAGCTCACCAAGGGAGACCGGACGGGGCACTGAAGCTTTCTTT
NA TRBJ2-7 16 NA TRBV6-5 CASSYSGGGSAAEQYF TGTGCCAGCAGTTACTCTGGGGGCGGGAGTGCCGCCGAGCAGTACTTC
TRBD1 TRBJ1-3 17 once TRBV9 CASSVSGQAYSGNTIYF TGTGCCAGCAGCGTAAGTGGACAGGCCTACTCTGGAAACACCATATATTTT
TRBD1 TRBJ2-7 16 NA TRBV7-2 CASRDTGGSSSYEQYF TGTGCCAGCAGGGATACAGGGGGCTCAAGCTCCTACGAGCAGTACTTC
NA TRBJ2-7 18 NA TRBV21-1 CASSKASGRATISYEQYF TGTGCCAGCAGCAAAGCTAGCGGGAGGGCCACTATCTCCTACGAGCAGTACTTC